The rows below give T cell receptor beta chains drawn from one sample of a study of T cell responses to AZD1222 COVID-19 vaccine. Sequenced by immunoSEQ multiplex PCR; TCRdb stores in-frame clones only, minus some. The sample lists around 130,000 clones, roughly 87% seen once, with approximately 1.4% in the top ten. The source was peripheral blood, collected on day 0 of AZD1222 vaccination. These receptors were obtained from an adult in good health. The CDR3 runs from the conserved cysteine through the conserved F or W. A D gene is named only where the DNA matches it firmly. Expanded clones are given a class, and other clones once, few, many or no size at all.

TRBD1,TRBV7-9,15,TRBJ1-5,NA,CASSLERTGDQPQHF,TGTGCCAGCAGCTTGGAAAGGACAGGGGATCAGCCCCAGCATTTT
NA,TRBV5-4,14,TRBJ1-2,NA,CASSSGGSLYGYTF,TGTGCCAGCAGCTCCGGGGGCAGCCTCTATGGCTACACCTTC
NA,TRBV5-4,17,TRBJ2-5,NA,CASSFRLGGNPQETQYF,TGTGCCAGCAGCTTTCGTTTAGGGGGAAATCCCCAAGAGACCCAGTACTTC
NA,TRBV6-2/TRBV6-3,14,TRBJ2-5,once,CASSYGGAGETQYF,TGTGCCAGCAGTTACGGGGGGGCTGGGGAGACCCAGTACTTC
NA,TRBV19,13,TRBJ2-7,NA,CASGGRTTYEQYF,TGTGCCAGTGGTGGCAGGACCACCTACGAGCAGTACTTC
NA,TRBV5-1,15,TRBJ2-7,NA,CASSPGHPSSYEQYF,TGCGCCAGCAGCCCGGGACACCCAAGCTCCTACGAGCAGTACTTC
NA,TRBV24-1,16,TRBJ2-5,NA,CATSDTGAGDGETQYF,TGTGCCACCAGTGACACTGGGGCAGGGGACGGGGAGACCCAGTACTTC
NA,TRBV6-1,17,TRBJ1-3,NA,CASSEKTGGIIGNTIYF,TGTGCCAGCAGTGAAAAAACCGGGGGGATAATTGGAAACACCATATATTTT
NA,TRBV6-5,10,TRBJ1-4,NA,CASLWEKLFF,TGTGCCAGCCTCTGGGAAAAACTGTTTTTT
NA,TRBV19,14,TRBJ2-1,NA,CASSLLGSYNEQFF,TGTGCCAGTAGCCTACTGGGCTCCTACAATGAGCAGTTCTTC
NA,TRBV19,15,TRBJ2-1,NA,CASSIENRNYNEQFF,TGTGCCAGTAGTATCGAAAACAGAAACTACAATGAGCAGTTCTTC
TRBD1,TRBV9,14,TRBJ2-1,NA,CASSVDRTDNEQFF,TGTGCCAGCAGCGTGGACAGGACAGACAATGAGCAGTTCTTC
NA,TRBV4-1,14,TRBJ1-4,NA,CASSQEEILGKLFF,TGCGCCAGCAGCCAAGAGGAGATACTGGGGAAACTGTTTTTT
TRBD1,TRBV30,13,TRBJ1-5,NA,CAWSDRGIQPQHF,TGTGCCTGGAGCGACAGGGGGATTCAGCCCCAGCATTTT
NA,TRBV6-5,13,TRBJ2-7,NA,CASGGDGLYEQYF,TGTGCCAGCGGCGGTGATGGCCTCTACGAGCAGTACTTC
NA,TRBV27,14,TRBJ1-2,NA,CASSLSSEYYGYTF,TGTGCCAGCAGTTTATCCTCGGAATACTATGGCTACACCTTC
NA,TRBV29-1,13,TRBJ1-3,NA,CSVAAHSGNTIYF,TGCAGCGTTGCAGCTCACTCCGGAAACACCATATATTTT
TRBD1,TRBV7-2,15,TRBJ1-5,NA,CASSPLGQPNQPQHF,TGTGCCAGCAGCCCGCTGGGACAGCCAAATCAGCCCCAGCATTTT
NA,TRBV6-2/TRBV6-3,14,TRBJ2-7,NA,CASTPGLLRLEQYF,TGTGCCAGCACCCCAGGTCTTTTGCGGCTCGAGCAGTACTTC
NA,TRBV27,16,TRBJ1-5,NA,CASSLSNVGGSQPQHF,TGTGCCAGCAGTTTATCGAACGTGGGGGGATCACAGCCCCAGCATTTT
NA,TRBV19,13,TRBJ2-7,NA,CASSLGLTYEQYF,TGTGCCAGTAGTTTGGGGCTTACTTACGAGCAGTACTTC
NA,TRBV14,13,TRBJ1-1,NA,CASSQTTRTEAFF,TGTGCCAGCAGCCAAACTACGAGGACTGAAGCTTTCTTT
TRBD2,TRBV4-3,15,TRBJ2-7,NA,CASSQGLAGGYEQYF,TGCGCCAGCAGCCAGGGACTAGCGGGGGGCTACGAGCAGTACTTC
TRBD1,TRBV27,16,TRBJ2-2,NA,CASSSRQGRNTGELFF,TGTGCCAGCAGTTCCCGACAGGGGCGAAACACCGGGGAGCTGTTTTTT
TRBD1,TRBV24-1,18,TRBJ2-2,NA,CATSDWRTGGKNTGELFF,TGTGCCACCAGTGATTGGAGGACAGGGGGCAAGAACACCGGGGAGCTGTTTTTT
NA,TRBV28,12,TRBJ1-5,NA,CASFTRNQPQHF,TGTGCCAGCTTTACACGCAATCAGCCCCAGCATTTT
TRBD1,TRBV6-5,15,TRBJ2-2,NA,CASRGQGAATGELFF,TGTGCCAGCAGAGGACAGGGGGCGGCGACCGGGGAGCTGTTTTTT
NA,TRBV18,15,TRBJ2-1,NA,CASSQDASSYNEQFF,TGTGCCAGCTCACAGGACGCCTCCTCCTACAATGAGCAGTTCTTC
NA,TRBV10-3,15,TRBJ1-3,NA,CAISAVARSGNTIYF,TGTGCCATCAGTGCGGTGGCCAGGTCTGGAAACACCATATATTTT
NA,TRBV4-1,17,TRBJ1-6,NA,CASRTGLAGPLNSPLHF,TGCGCCAGCCGGACCGGGCTGGCGGGACCCCTAAATTCACCCCTCCACTTT
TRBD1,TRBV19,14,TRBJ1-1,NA,CASSIQPGQLEAFF,TGTGCCAGTAGTATTCAGCCGGGACAGCTCGAAGCTTTCTTT
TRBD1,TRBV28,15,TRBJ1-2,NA,CASRAGGNFNYGYTF,TGTGCCAGCAGGGCAGGGGGCAATTTTAACTATGGCTACACCTTC
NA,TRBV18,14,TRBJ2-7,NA,CASSPPGLSYEQYF,TGTGCCAGCTCACCACCGGGGCTTTCCTACGAGCAGTACTTC
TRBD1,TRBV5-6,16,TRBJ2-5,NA,CASSPLSTGMMQTQYF,TGTGCCAGCAGCCCCCTTTCGACAGGGATGATGCAGACCCAGTACTTC
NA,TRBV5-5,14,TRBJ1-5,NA,CASSPGTLNQPQHF,TGTGCCAGCAGCCCCGGGACCCTAAATCAGCCCCAGCATTTT
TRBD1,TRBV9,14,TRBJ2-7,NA,CASSVGQGADEQYF,TGTGCCAGCAGCGTAGGACAGGGGGCAGACGAGCAGTACTTC
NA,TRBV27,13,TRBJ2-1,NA,CASSLAGNNEQFF,TGTGCCAGCAGTTTAGCGGGGAACAATGAGCAGTTCTTC